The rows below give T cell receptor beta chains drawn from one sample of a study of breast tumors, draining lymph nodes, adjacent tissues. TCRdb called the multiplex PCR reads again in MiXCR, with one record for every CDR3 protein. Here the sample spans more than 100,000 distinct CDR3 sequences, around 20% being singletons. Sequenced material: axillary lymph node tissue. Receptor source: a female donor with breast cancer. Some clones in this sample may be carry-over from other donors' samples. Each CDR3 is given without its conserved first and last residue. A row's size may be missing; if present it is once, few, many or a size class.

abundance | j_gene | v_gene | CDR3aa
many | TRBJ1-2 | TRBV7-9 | ASSLEAGGDHGYT
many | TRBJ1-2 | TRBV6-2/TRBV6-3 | ASSYSGQANYGYT
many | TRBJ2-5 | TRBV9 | ASSPRRGVGETQY
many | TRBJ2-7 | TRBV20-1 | SASGQGGSSYEQY
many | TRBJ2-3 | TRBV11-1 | ASSSHRADTQY
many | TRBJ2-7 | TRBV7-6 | ASSLPGSYEQY
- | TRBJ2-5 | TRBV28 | ASSSRTFGYQETQH
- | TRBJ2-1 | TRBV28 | ASSLGQTYNEQF
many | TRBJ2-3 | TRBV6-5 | ASSVRLGVQY
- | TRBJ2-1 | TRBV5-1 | ASSLYTSGRNEQF
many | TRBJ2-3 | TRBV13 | ASSDRGSADTQY
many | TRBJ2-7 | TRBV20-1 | SAAGVAGGYSYEQY
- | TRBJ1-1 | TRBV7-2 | ASSLTALNTEAF
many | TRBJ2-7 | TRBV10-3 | AISGPGTGNYEQY
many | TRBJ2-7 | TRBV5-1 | ASSTGQDYEQY
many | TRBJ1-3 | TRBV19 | ASSAAGRGRGNTIY
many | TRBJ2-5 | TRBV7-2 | ASSSRWGRETQY
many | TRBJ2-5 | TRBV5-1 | ASSPGPTPQETQY
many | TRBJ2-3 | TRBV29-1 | SVERVGGYTDTQY
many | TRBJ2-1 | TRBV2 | ASSAGGTLDEQF
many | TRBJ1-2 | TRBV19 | ASSIGRRAGYT
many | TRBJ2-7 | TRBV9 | ASSPWTGEMDEQY
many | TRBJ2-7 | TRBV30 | AWSTTTYEQY
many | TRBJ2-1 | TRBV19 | ASSINLYNEQF
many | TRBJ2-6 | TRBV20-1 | SARPGTGGSSGANVLT
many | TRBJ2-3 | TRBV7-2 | ASSSGLAGRSDTQY
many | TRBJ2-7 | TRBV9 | ASSEGLEGRGEQY
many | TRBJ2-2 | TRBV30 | AWSVGRGTGELF
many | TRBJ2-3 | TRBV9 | ASSVGPAGRTDTQY
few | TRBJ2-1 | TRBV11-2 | ASSPFPAKSSYNEQF
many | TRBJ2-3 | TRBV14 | ASSPQDIGTDTQY
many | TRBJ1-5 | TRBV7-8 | ASSLGGGQPNQPQH
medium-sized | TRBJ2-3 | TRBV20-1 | SARDRLAGADTQY
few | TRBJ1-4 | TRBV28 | ASSPLGASTNEKLF
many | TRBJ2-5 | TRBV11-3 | ASSRPQGRETQY
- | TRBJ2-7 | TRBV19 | ASSRARGPYEQY
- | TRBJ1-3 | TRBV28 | ASRVDGNTIY
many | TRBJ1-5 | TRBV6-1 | ASSDKWVSNQPQH
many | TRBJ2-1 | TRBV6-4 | ASSREGGLNEQF
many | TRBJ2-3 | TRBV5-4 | ASSLSVSSTDTQY
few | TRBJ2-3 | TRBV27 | ASSLTGLAGAGDTQY
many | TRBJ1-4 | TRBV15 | ATSREKANNEKLF
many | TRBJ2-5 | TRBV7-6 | ASGGLAGFQETQY
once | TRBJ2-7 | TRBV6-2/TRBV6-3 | ASRRPTSGRSGEQY
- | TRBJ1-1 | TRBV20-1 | SAKQANTEAF
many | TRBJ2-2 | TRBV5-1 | ASSSTSGTGELF
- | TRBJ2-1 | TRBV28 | ASGKRETPYNEQF
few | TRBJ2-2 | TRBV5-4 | ASSLEGEAHTGELF
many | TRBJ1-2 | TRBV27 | ASSLSSQDRGSGYT
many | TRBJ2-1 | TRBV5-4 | ASSSRTSGENEQF
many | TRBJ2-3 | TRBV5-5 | ASSLEGEDTQY
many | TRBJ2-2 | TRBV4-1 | ASSQDLLDIRANTGELF